Below, 18 T cell receptor beta chains from the same sample are listed, as sequenced in a study of human versus mouse CDR3 diversity and MHC coevolution. Assay used: immunoSEQ multiplex PCR; TCRdb lists only in-frame clones, some missing. This sample has about 83,000 clones, with 85% to 95% found just once. Sequencing was carried out using naive CD4+ T cells from blood. The sample's subset: CD45RO-negative CD62L-positive naive CD4 T cells. These receptors originate from a person between 25 and 70 years old in good health.

This chain links TRBV29-1 with TRBJ1-1; 7 bases agree with TRBD1. V lost 6 bases, J lost 5 bases, and 15 bases stayed unmatched. This CDR3 region has 15 residues. Germline values: CDR1 SQVTM, CDR2 ANQGSEA. In DNA form, the CDR3 reads TGCAGCGTAGAACCGGGGGCAGGGGGTCCGACTGAAGCTTTCTTT. Its protein product is CSVEPGAGGPTEAFF.

The rearrangement joins TRBV6-1 to TRBJ1-1; TRBD1 matches 8 bases. The junction had 7 bases not matched to a gene; V was cut back by 4 bases and J by 6 bases. Germline V gives CDR1 MNHNS, CDR2 SASEGT. The CDR3 consists of 14 residues. CDR3 bases: TGTGCCAGCAGTGTTCGACAGGGGTTCGCTGAAGCTTTCTTT. Its protein product is CASSVRQGFAEAFF.

This chain links TRBV30 with TRBJ1-2; 7 bases align to TRBD1. The trim removed 5 bases at V and 4 bases at J, leaving 7 bases unmatched. Germline CDR1 is GTSNPN and CDR2 is SVGIG (reference sequence). The CDR3 has 13 amino acids. The CDR3 nucleotides are TGTGCCTGGCGGCTGACAGGGCGCTATGGCTACACCTTC. It codes for CAWRLTGRYGYTF.

The chain links TRBV27 to TRBJ1-2; 7 bases fit TRBD1. Germline CDR1 MNHEY, CDR2 SMNVEV (reference sequence). Trimming removed 5 bases from V and 3 bases from J; junction bases left unmatched: 6. CDR3 length: 14 amino acids. In DNA, the CDR3 is TGTGCCAGCAGTGCGACAGGGCGCGACTATGGCTACACCTTC. Encoded protein: CASSATGRDYGYTF.

The chain recombines TRBV30 with TRBJ2-2, with no clear D. CDR1 and CDR2 (germline): GTSNPN, SVGIG (reference sequence). With 2 bases removed from V and 3 bases from J, the gap between germline ends came to 4 bases. This CDR3 comprises 12 residues. In nucleotides, the CDR3 is TGTGCCTGGAGTCTCGACACCGGGGAGCTGTTTTTT. It specifies CAWSLDTGELFF.

The chain carries TRBV30 and TRBJ2-7; TRBD1 agrees at 7 bases. The CDR3 contains 13 residues. Germline CDR1 reads GTSNPN; CDR2 reads SVGIG (reference sequence). J gave up 2 bases and V 3 bases, and 4 bases lay outside the gene matches. Here the CDR3 reads CAWSMDRTYEQYF. The CDR3 bases are TGTGCCTGGAGCATGGACAGGACCTACGAGCAGTACTTC.

The CDR3 sequence is CASSFRENYGYTF. As DNA, the CDR3 is TGTGCCAGCAGTTTCAGGGAAAACTATGGCTACACCTTC. The chain combines TRBV27 with TRBJ1-2; possibly TRBD1 for D (5 bases). CDR3 length: 13 amino acids. Trimming pared 3 bases from V and 2 bases from J, leaving 7 bases between. Germline loops: CDR1 MNHEY, CDR2 SMNVEV (reference sequence).

This chain links TRBV11-3 with TRBJ1-3, with D unclear. The germline gives CDR1 SGHNT, CDR2 YENEEA. The CDR3 runs to 15 residues. V was shortened by 1 base and J by 2 bases, with 9 bases between the two germline ends. The DNA for the CDR3 is TGTGCCAGCAGCTTAGGCCGGGGTCCTGGAAACACCATATATTTT. Its translation is CASSLGRGPGNTIYF.

The chain employs TRBV19 and TRBJ2-7, with TRBD1 matching over 8 bases. Looked up from germline, CDR1 is LNHDA and CDR2 is SQIVND (reference sequence). CDR3 size: 15 residues. The V gene end was trimmed by 8 bases and the J gene end by 2 bases; junction bases not matched to a gene: 11. In nucleotides, the CDR3 is TGTGCCAGTCCCGACAGGGGATGGTCTACCTACGAGCAGTACTTC. Translation gives CASPDRGWSTYEQYF.

The CDR3 region is CAISARFPNTGLGNQPQHF. CDR3 DNA sequence: TGTGCCATCAGTGCCCGGTTTCCCAACACAGGGTTGGGCAATCAGCCCCAGCATTTT. The V gene is TRBV10-3, the J gene TRBJ1-5, with D perhaps TRBD1 (6 bases). There are 19 residues in the CDR3. V was cut by 4 bases and J by 2 bases, with 24 bases left in between. Germline loops: CDR1 ENHRY, CDR2 SYGVKD.

This chain uses TRBV5-4 with TRBJ2-3; 10 bases align to TRBD1. This CDR3 is built from 16 residues. Germline V gene data show CDR1 as SGHNT and CDR2 as YYREEE (reference sequence). V dropped 4 bases and J dropped 6; count of bases not matched to a gene: 11. CDR3 sequence reads: CASSPGGDRGADTQYF. In nucleotides, the CDR3 is TGTGCCAGCAGCCCTGGTGGGGACAGGGGAGCGGATACGCAGTATTTT.

This chain uses TRBV6-1 with TRBJ2-5; 7 bases are a match to TRBD1. The assigned J gene may be wrong: the sequence end matches TRBJ2-7 better. The CDR3 runs to 16 residues. CDR1 is MNHNS and CDR2 is SASEGT in the germline V gene. The CDR3 spells CASSDPAGTASYEQYF. CDR3 nucleotide sequence: TGTGCCAGCAGTGACCCCGCCGGGACAGCTTCCTACGAGCAGTACTTC.

This chain uses TRBV7-3 with TRBJ2-3; D is undetermined. The V gene's germline CDR1 is SGHTA and CDR2 FQGTGA. V was trimmed by 4 bases and J by 2 bases, leaving 7 bases between them. The CDR3 contains 13 residues. DNA for the CDR3: TGTGCCAGCAGCTCCTCGTACACAGATACGCAGTATTTT. It yields the protein CASSSSYTDTQYF.

The rearrangement uses TRBV19 and TRBJ2-7; maybe TRBD2 (5 bases). This CDR3 is 14 amino acids long. V gave up 7 bases and J gave up 0 bases, with 13 bases separating them. Per the germline V gene, CDR1 is LNHDA and CDR2 is SQIVND (reference sequence). CDR3 residues: CASMERRSSYEQYF. DNA of the CDR3: TGTGCCAGTATGGAGCGGAGGAGCTCCTACGAGCAGTACTTC.

The chain has TRBV5-1 and TRBJ1-2, with 8 nucleotides matching TRBD1. V shed 0 bases, J shed 6 bases, and the junction held 1 base outside the gene matches. The CDR3 spans 13 residues. CDR1 and CDR2 (germline): SGHRS, YFSETQ. The CDR3 region is CASSLGQGNGYTF. CDR3 DNA: TGCGCCAGCAGCTTGGGACAGGGGAATGGCTACACCTTC.

The chain carries TRBV28 and TRBJ2-7; 8 bases match TRBD1. J was trimmed by 5 bases and V by 2 bases; bases with no gene match: 11. Germline CDR1 MDHEN, CDR2 SYDVKM. This CDR3 contains 16 residues. As DNA, the CDR3 is TGTGCCAGCAGTTTAAGGCAGGGGGCGGTTGGCAACGAGCAGTACTTC. Amino acid sequence: CASSLRQGAVGNEQYF.

The chain combines TRBV6-1 with TRBJ2-1; 11 bases line up with TRBD2. Trimming removed 8 bases from V and 5 bases from J; junction bases left unmatched: 5. CDR3 length equals 14 residues. Germline loops: CDR1 MNHNS, CDR2 SASEGT. The CDR3 reads CASFTSGRHNEQFF. CDR3 coding DNA: TGTGCCAGCTTTACTAGCGGGAGACACAATGAGCAGTTCTTC.

This clone appeared a few times. The rearrangement uses TRBV21-1 and TRBJ1-4; the D call TRBD1 from the table was never checked on the DNA. TRBV21-1 is tagged as a pseudogene. The CDR3 contains 14 residues. The CDR3 here is CASSTTGGHEKLFF. CDR3 bases: TGTGCCAGCAGCACGACAGGGGGCCATGAAAAACTGTTTTTT.